One and the same sample provided the 17 T cell receptor beta chains below, sequenced in a study of OX40 agonist ivuxolimab in advanced cancers. The library was built by means of the immunoSEQ multiplex PCR assay. TCRdb provides this immuneACCESS table in a form limited to in-frame rearrangements. Some clones are lacking; in checked studies, under half of them reflect an unresolved V gene, and why the rest are absent is not known. The sample table holds around 80,000 clones, of which approximately 84% were seen once. Of the sample, roughly 2.7% falls within the top ten clones. Sequenced material: CD4+ or CD8+ T cells sorted from blood, taken in a trial of the OX40 agonist ivuxolimab. The receptors come from an adult with an advanced solid tumor such as melanoma, head and neck, liver or kidney cancer.

The chain couples TRBV7-9 to TRBJ1-2; no definite D call. The CDR3 is 14 residues long. V dropped 4 bases and J dropped 1 base, with 10 bases sitting between them. Germline lookup yields CDR1 SEHNR and CDR2 FQNEAQ (reference sequence). The CDR3, as DNA: TGTGCCAGCAGCTCCTCGGGATTTAACTATGGCTACACCTTC. Protein: CASSSSGFNYGYTF.

J is TRBJ2-1 and V is TRBV19; D assignment may be TRBD1 or TRBD2 (6 bases each). Deletions cut 3 bases from V and 9 bases from J, with 18 bases between. Germline V gives CDR1 LNHDA, CDR2 SQIVND (reference sequence). This CDR3 contains 15 residues. The CDR3 protein is CASSIRDRRTTEQFF. The CDR3 nucleotides are TGTGCCAGTAGTATCCGCGACAGGAGGACTACTGAGCAGTTCTTC.

The chain combines TRBV6-6 with TRBJ1-2; unclear D gene. Germline values: CDR1 MNHNY, CDR2 SVGAGI (reference sequence). This CDR3 is 14 amino acids long. The V gene lost 0 bases and the J gene lost 4 bases, with 9 bases spanning the gap. The CDR3 reads CASSYSGPFYGYTF. CDR3 sequence (DNA): TGTGCCAGCAGTTACTCAGGGCCTTTCTATGGCTACACCTTC.

Only one count was recorded for this clone. This rearrangement joins TRBV7-3 to TRBJ2-6; the match to TRBD2 covers 7 bases. J lost 0 bases, V lost 5 bases, and 7 bases had no gene match. Germline lookup yields CDR1 SGHTA and CDR2 FQGTGA. The CDR3 sequence is 17 residues long. CDR3 sequence: CASSLKGGSSGANVLTF. CDR3 in DNA: TGTGCCAGCAGCCTTAAAGGCGGGAGCTCTGGGGCCAACGTCCTGACTTTC.

This clone was seen a handful of times. The chain carries TRBV7-8 and TRBJ2-1; 9 positions agree with TRBD2. This CDR3 comprises 16 residues. Losses at the gene ends were 1 base for V and 6 bases for J; bases not matched to a gene: 7. Germline CDR1 SGHVS, CDR2 FQNEAQ. The CDR3: CASSLVMRGGLNEQFF. In DNA form, the CDR3 reads TGTGCCAGCAGCTTAGTAATGCGGGGGGGCCTCAATGAGCAGTTCTTC.

This clone is a singleton in its sample. The chain couples TRBV7-2 to TRBJ2-5; D may be TRBD2 (6 bases). Between the trimmed V and J ends, which lost 5 bases and 7 bases, there was a span of 17 bases. The germline CDR1 and CDR2 sequences are SGHTA and FQGNSA. The CDR3 is made up of 14 amino acids. The CDR3 bases are TGTGCCAGCAGCCCACGGGCGGGGCGAACGACCCAGTACTTC. Its translation is CASSPRAGRTTQYF.

The V and J genes are TRBV28 and TRBJ1-4; tentatively, D is TRBD1 (6 bases). Trimming removed 2 bases from V and 0 bases from J, with 10 bases in between. This CDR3 region has 16 residues. Germline lookup yields CDR1 MDHEN and CDR2 SYDVKM. The CDR3 is CASSLRGTTTNEKLFF. DNA of the CDR3: TGTGCCAGCAGTTTACGAGGGACAACAACTAATGAAAAACTGTTTTTT.

V usage is TRBV10-3 and J usage is TRBJ1-3, with TRBD1 identical over 10 bases. Germline-derived CDR1 and CDR2 are ENHRY and SYGVKD. The length of the CDR3 is 14 residues. J lost 0 bases, V lost 10 bases, and 3 bases had no gene match. DNA for the CDR3: TGTGCCACTAGGACAGGGGGCTCTGGAAACACCATATATTTT. Encoded protein: CATRTGGSGNTIYF.

This clone was found once. V is TRBV6-6 and J is TRBJ2-7; possible D gene TRBD1, 5 bases. The V gene's germline CDR1 is MNHNY and CDR2 SVGAGI (reference sequence). The CDR3 covers 14 residues. V was clipped by 2 bases and J by 2 bases, with 10 bases between them. The CDR3 loop is CASSYGQGAYEQYV. The CDR3 nucleotides read TGTGCCAGCAGTTACGGGCAGGGTGCCTACGAGCAGTACGTC.

This chain links TRBV7-9 with TRBJ1-1, with D perhaps matching TRBD1 (5 bases). Trimming pared 4 bases from V and 5 bases from J, leaving 14 bases between. Germline CDR1 SEHNR, CDR2 FQNEAQ (reference sequence). The CDR3 sequence is 14 residues long. CDR3 sequence reads: CASSSGFEGTEAFF. CDR3 coding DNA: TGTGCCAGCAGCTCAGGGTTTGAGGGGACTGAAGCTTTCTTT.

The chain uses TRBV2 and TRBJ1-6; D uncertain. The germline gives CDR1 SNHLY, CDR2 FYNNEI. CDR3 length equals 15 residues. Trimming removed 6 bases from V and 7 bases from J, with 16 bases in between. The CDR3 coding sequence is TGTGCCAGCAGCCTTTACGGCACAGTCAATTCACCCCTCCACTTT. This codes for CASSLYGTVNSPLHF.

V usage is TRBV7-2 and J usage is TRBJ2-5; D is possibly TRBD1 (6 bases). CDR1 and CDR2 from the germline V gene are SGHTA and FQGNSA. Trimming took off 5 bases at V and 2 bases at J, with 12 bases between the two ends. The CDR3 has 14 amino acids. The CDR3 loop reads CASSRTDAQETQYF. The CDR3, as DNA: TGTGCCAGCAGCCGGACAGACGCACAAGAGACCCAGTACTTC.

About this clone itself: Other DNA variants within this sample encode the same CDR3. CDR3 protein: CASSLGGYYGYTF. The CDR3 nucleotides read TGTGCCAGCAGCTTAGGGGGGTACTATGGCTACACCTTC. J is TRBJ1-2 and V is TRBV11-2; D is possibly TRBD1 (5 bases). The V end was cut by 1 base, the J end by 3 bases, with 6 bases between. CDR1 and CDR2 (germline): SGHAT, FQNNGV. This CDR3 has 13 amino acids. The entire variable domain, with the rest obtained from reference TRBV11-2 and TRBJ1-2, is as follows: EAGVAQSPRYKIIEKRQSVAFWCNPISGHATLYWYQQILGQGPKLLIQFQNNGVVDDSQLPKDRFSAERLKGVDSTLKIQPAKLEDSAVYLCASSLGGYYGYTFGSGTRLTVV.

The chain has TRBV5-1 and TRBJ2-7; D may be TRBD1 (6 bases). In germline, CDR1 is SGHRS, CDR2 YFSETQ. This CDR3 is 12 amino acids long. V dropped 4 bases and J dropped 3 bases, with 8 bases sitting between them. Here the CDR3 DNA reads TGCGCCAGCAGCAGGACAGACTACGAGCAGTACTTC. As protein: CASSRTDYEQYF.

This clone was recorded a few times. The chain has TRBV7-2 and TRBJ2-1; TRBD2 matches 12 bases. After removal of 5 bases from V and 10 bases from J, the junction contained 9 bases not matched to a gene. The CDR3 is 15 residues long. Germline V lookup: CDR1 SGHTA, CDR2 FQGNSA. CDR3 sequence reads: CASSGRLAGDPEQFF. The CDR3 DNA is TGTGCCAGCAGCGGAAGACTAGCGGGGGACCCCGAGCAGTTCTTC.

The chain is built from TRBV19 and TRBJ1-5, with 9 bases lining up with TRBD1. The V segment lost 5 bases and the J segment 5 bases; nucleotides outside the gene matches: 4. There are 14 residues in the CDR3. Germline V lookup: CDR1 LNHDA, CDR2 SQIVND (reference sequence). CDR3 loop: CASSGQGSHQPQHF. The CDR3 nucleotides read TGTGCCAGTAGTGGACAGGGGTCGCATCAGCCCCAGCATTTT.

The chain recombines TRBV5-8 with TRBJ2-7; weak D call: TRBD2 (5 bases). Germline CDR1 reads SGHTS; CDR2 reads YDEGEE. The CDR3 covers 15 residues. V dropped 2 bases and J dropped 3 bases, with 15 bases sitting between them. The CDR3 here is CASSFRGKVGYEQYF. As DNA, the CDR3 is TGTGCCAGCAGCTTCCGGGGAAAGGTTGGCTACGAGCAGTACTTC. Using reference TRBV5-8 and TRBJ2-7 for the parts outside the CDR3, the full variable domain is EAGVTQSPTHLIKTRGQQATLRCSPISGHTSVYWYQQALGLGLQFLLWYDEGEERNRGNFPPRFSGRQFPNYSSELNVNALELEDSALYLCASSFRGKVGYEQYFGPGTRLTVT.